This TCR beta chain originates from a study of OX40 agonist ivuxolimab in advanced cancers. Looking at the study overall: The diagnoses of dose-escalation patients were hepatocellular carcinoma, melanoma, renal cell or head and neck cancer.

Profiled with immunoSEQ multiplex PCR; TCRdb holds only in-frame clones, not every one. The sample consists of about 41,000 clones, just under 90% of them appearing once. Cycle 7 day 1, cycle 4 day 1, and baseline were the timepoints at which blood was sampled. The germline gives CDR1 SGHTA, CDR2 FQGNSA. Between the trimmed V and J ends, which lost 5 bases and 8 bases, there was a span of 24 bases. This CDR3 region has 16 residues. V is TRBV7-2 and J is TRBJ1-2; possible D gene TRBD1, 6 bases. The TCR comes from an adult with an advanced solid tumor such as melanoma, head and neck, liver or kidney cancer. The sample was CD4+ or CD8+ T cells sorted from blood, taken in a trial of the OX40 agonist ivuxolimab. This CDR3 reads CASSQRGTRAGSGYTF. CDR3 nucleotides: TGTGCCAGCAGCCAAAGGGGGACCAGGGCAGGGAGCGGCTACACCTTC.